This T cell receptor (beta chain) was identified during a study of T cell responses to AZD1222 COVID-19 vaccine. Study conclusions and caveats: Donors skewed white British and female; clonal diversity was possibly underestimated.

TCRdb keeps only in-frame clones here, not all; method: immunoSEQ multiplex PCR. The data show approximately 110,000 clones, around 85% seen once. The ends lost 4 bases at V and 8 bases at J; junction bases unmatched: 10. The CDR3 loop spans 14 amino acids. Germline CDR1 is MNHEY and CDR2 is SVGAGI. As regards this clone: The target antigen is unknown.

The material was peripheral blood, obtained on day 0 of AZD1222 vaccination. The chain is built from TRBV6-5 and TRBJ1-2, with 7 positions matching TRBD1. This TCR was recovered from an adult in good health. The CDR3 bases are TGTGCCAGCAGTTCTTCCGGGACAGTAGACGGCTACACCTTC. This gives the protein CASSSSGTVDGYTF.